This entry is about one T cell receptor beta chain. The PCR contained 60 Vbeta and 13 Jbeta primers. Clones were sequenced by immunoSEQ multiplex PCR, and TCRdb holds only the in-frame ones, with some missing. The sample has 72,000 or so clones, around 79% seen once. CDR3 size: 13 residues. Germline assignment: CDR1 SQVTM and CDR2 ANQGSEA. Losses at the gene ends were 5 bases for V and 6 bases for J; bases not matched to a gene: 5. This specimen comes from a study of cytomegalovirus exposure and HLA in healthy donors. V gene TRBV29-1 combines with J gene TRBJ2-7, with 12 bases matching TRBD2. The sequence was obtained from a woman in her 30s in good health and CMV-seropositive. Sequencing was performed on PBMCs. The CDR3 nucleotides read TGCAGCGTTCTAGCGGGAGGGCCGAGCGAGCAGTACTTC. Protein product: CSVLAGGPSEQYF.